This TCR beta chain appears in the sequencing data of a study of shared clonotypes between healthy human individuals. Study results and limitations: In contrast to clonotypes shared by all four donors, non-shared clonotypes had lower generation probabilities.

With regard to this clone: What it binds is unknown.

The repertoire was sequenced with immunoSEQ multiplex PCR; TCRdb's copy has only in-frame clones and lacks some. The sample shows about 1.5 million clones, around 95% of them seen only once. Trimming at V came to 0 bases and at J to 10 bases, leaving 6 bases not matched to a gene. The CDR3 consists of 14 residues. Germline CDR1 reads SGHDT; CDR2 reads YYEEEE. V usage is TRBV5-6 and J usage is TRBJ2-1, with 8 bases aligning to TRBD2. The sample was naive CD4+ T cells sorted from blood. The subset here: CD45RA+ positively selected. This clonotype was obtained from a man younger than 45 in good health. CDR3 residues: CASSLETGGREQFF. The CDR3 bases are TGTGCCAGCAGCTTGGAAACGGGAGGGCGGGAGCAGTTCTTC.